These T cell receptor beta chains were read from a single sample in a study of T cell responses to AZD1222 COVID-19 vaccine. This table comes from immunoSEQ multiplex PCR, and its TCRdb copy is limited to in-frame clones, with some not included. The data contain roughly 170,000 clones, around nine tenths of them singletons. The sequences come from peripheral blood, collected on day 0 of AZD1222 vaccination. The receptors were gathered from an adult in good health. Both conserved end residues are part of each CDR3. The D gene is left open where the match is weak. Clone size appears in some rows only: once, few, many, or a class for an expanded clone.

V	J	D	size	CDR3	DNA
TRBV3-1/TRBV3-2	TRBJ2-7	NA	NA	CASSQKIRDEQYF	TGTGCCAGCAGCCAGAAAATCCGCGACGAGCAGTACTTC
TRBV12-3/TRBV12-4	TRBJ1-5	NA	NA	CASSLGQVQPQHF	TGTGCCAGCAGTTTGGGGCAAGTCCAGCCCCAGCATTTT
TRBV9	TRBJ1-1	NA	NA	CASSGTGTNTEAFF	TGTGCCAGCAGCGGAACAGGGACGAACACTGAAGCTTTCTTT
TRBV10-3	TRBJ1-1	NA	NA	CAINPRASRMNTEAFF	TGTGCCATCAATCCCCGTGCCAGTAGGATGAACACTGAAGCTTTCTTT
TRBV3-1/TRBV3-2	TRBJ2-7	NA	NA	CASSQAVYEQYF	TGTGCCAGCAGCCAAGCGGTCTACGAGCAGTACTTC
TRBV11-2	TRBJ2-7	TRBD1	NA	CASSSPGQPYEQYF	TGTGCCAGCAGCTCCCCGGGACAGCCCTACGAGCAGTACTTC
TRBV15	TRBJ1-1	NA	NA	CATSRDFVRNTEAFF	TGTGCCACCAGCAGAGATTTCGTTCGGAACACTGAAGCTTTCTTT
TRBV7-2	TRBJ2-2	NA	NA	CASSSPNTGELFF	TGTGCCAGCAGCTCCCCAAACACCGGGGAGCTGTTTTTT
TRBV7-2	TRBJ2-7	NA	NA	CASNREGGEQYF	TGTGCCAGCAACAGGGAGGGAGGCGAGCAGTACTTC
TRBV7-2	TRBJ2-2	NA	NA	CASSFYTGELFF	TGTGCCAGCAGCTTTTACACCGGGGAGCTGTTTTTT
TRBV12-5	TRBJ1-2	NA	NA	CASGLVRGWGYTF	TGTGCTAGTGGTTTGGTACGGGGTTGGGGCTACACCTTC
TRBV2	TRBJ2-6	NA	once	CASSAKPGRLSGANVLTF	TGTGCCAGCAGTGCAAAACCGGGACGGCTCTCTGGGGCCAACGTCCTGACTTTC
TRBV5-1	TRBJ1-1	TRBD1	few	CASRQGPRGTEAFF	TGCGCCAGCCGACAGGGACCCCGAGGGACTGAAGCTTTCTTT
TRBV5-1	TRBJ1-2	TRBD1	NA	CASSFPTGAHTF	TGCGCCAGCAGCTTTCCAACAGGGGCCCACACCTTC
TRBV27	TRBJ2-7	TRBD1	NA	CASSSRTGGSGYYEQYF	TGTGCCAGCAGTTCTCGGACAGGGGGATCGGGATACTACGAGCAGTACTTC
TRBV27	TRBJ1-5	NA	NA	CASSRGGYGNQPQHF	TGTGCCAGCAGCCGCGGGGGGTATGGCAATCAGCCCCAGCATTTT
TRBV30	TRBJ1-2	NA	NA	CAWSPLSGYTF	TGTGCCTGGAGCCCCCTGTCTGGTTACACCTTC
TRBV4-1	TRBJ2-7	TRBD2	NA	CASSHTSGPNSYEQYF	TGCGCCAGCAGCCATACTAGCGGACCCAACTCCTACGAGCAGTACTTC
TRBV6-2/TRBV6-3	TRBJ2-1	NA	NA	CASSYSPAGSYNEQFF	TGTGCCAGCAGTTATTCTCCCGCAGGGTCCTACAATGAGCAGTTCTTC
TRBV10-3	TRBJ1-5	NA	NA	CAISESARDGNQPQHF	TGTGCCATCAGTGAGTCGGCCAGGGACGGCAATCAGCCCCAGCATTTT
TRBV5-3	TRBJ1-5	NA	NA	CARSLANRRVGGGGNQPQHF	TGTGCCAGAAGCTTGGCCAACCGCCGGGTAGGGGGGGGAGGCAATCAGCCCCAGCATTTT
TRBV7-2	TRBJ1-2	NA	NA	CASSLISGRRDGYTF	TGTGCCAGCAGCTTAATTTCCGGGCGTAGGGATGGCTACACCTTC
TRBV6-2/TRBV6-3	TRBJ1-2	NA	NA	CASSPLDGYTF	TGTGCCAGCAGTCCCTTGGATGGCTACACCTTC
TRBV19	TRBJ1-4	NA	NA	CASSRNEKLFF	TGTGCCAGTAGTCGGAATGAAAAACTGTTTTTT
TRBV9	TRBJ1-1	TRBD1	NA	CASSPETGRLANTEAFF	TGTGCCAGCAGCCCAGAGACAGGGAGACTGGCGAACACTGAAGCTTTCTTT
TRBV5-1	TRBJ2-7	TRBD1	NA	CASSQTGATYEQYF	TGCGCCAGCAGCCAGACAGGGGCTACCTACGAGCAGTACTTC
TRBV7-3	TRBJ1-1	NA	NA	CASSPVGGRNTEAFF	TGTGCCAGCAGCCCCGTAGGGGGGAGGAACACTGAAGCTTTCTTT